The 10 T cell receptor beta chains reported below all come from one sample, sequenced in a study of shared clonotypes between healthy human individuals (dated by TCRdb to about 2020). The receptor library was made with the immunoSEQ multiplex PCR assay. Drawn from immuneACCESS, this table holds only the in-frame rearrangements with V and J called that TCRdb kept. Clones are partly lost; checked studies trace under half to an unresolved V gene and leave the rest unexplained. In all, the sample holds about 320,000 clones, and 80% to 90% of those were seen once. About a sixth of the sample is in the top ten clones. Specimen: memory CD8+ T cells sorted from blood. The cell subset or site label of this sample denotes: CD45RO+ cells pooled with CCR7-negative TemRA cells. These TCRs come from a man between 18 and 35 years old in good health.

This sequence joins TRBV29-1 and TRBJ2-2, with D perhaps matching TRBD2 (5 bases). Deletions cut 1 base from V and 1 base from J, with 10 bases between. Germline CDR1 SQVTM, CDR2 ANQGSEA. The length of the CDR3 is 15 residues. CDR3 coding DNA: TGCAGCGTTGAAGCGTTGGAGGAGAACACCGGGGAGCTGTTTTTT. Its protein product is CSVEALEENTGELFF.

Of note for this clone: The same CDR3 is also encoded by other DNA sequences in this sample. The gene calls are TRBV9 and TRBJ1-2; 9 bases align to TRBD1. This CDR3 has 14 residues. The germline gives CDR1 SGDLS, CDR2 YYNGEE. After removal of 3 bases from V and 5 bases from J, the junction contained 5 bases not matched to a gene. This chain's CDR3 is CASSAPGTGYGYTF. CDR3 DNA sequence: TGTGCCAGCAGCGCGCCCGGGACAGGGTATGGCTACACCTTC.

The J gene is TRBJ1-4, the V gene TRBV7-9; 8 bases are a match to TRBD1. CDR3 length: 17 residues. Germline V gives CDR1 SEHNR, CDR2 FQNEAQ (reference sequence). V trimming: 0 bases; J trimming: 3 bases; junction bases outside the gene matches: 6. CDR3 bases: TGTGCCAGCAGCTTAGCAGATCCGGGACAGGCTAATGAAAAACTGTTTTTT. As protein: CASSLADPGQANEKLFF.

This clone is medium-sized by share. In the same sample, other DNA sequences code for this CDR3. The rearrangement uses TRBV27 and TRBJ2-6; TRBD1 aligns across 8 bases. The CDR3 sequence is 16 residues long. Germline V gene lookup returns CDR1 MNHEY and CDR2 SMNVEV (reference sequence). V trimming: 8 bases; J trimming: 2 bases; junction bases outside the gene matches: 8. The CDR3 region has the DNA TGTGCCAGCTCCGGGACAGGTGGTGCTGGGGCCAACGTCCTGACTTTC. Protein sequence: CASSGTGGAGANVLTF.

The table lists this clone with many counts. The chain links TRBV6-1 to TRBJ1-1, with 7 bases fitting TRBD1. Germline assignment: CDR1 MNHNS and CDR2 SASEGT. This CDR3 region has 16 residues. The trim removed 3 bases at V and 3 bases at J, leaving 10 bases unmatched. The CDR3 loop reads CASSESGEGADTEAFF. In nucleotides, the CDR3 is TGTGCCAGCAGTGAGAGTGGGGAGGGGGCGGACACTGAAGCTTTCTTT.

This chain uses TRBV27 with TRBJ2-7; 11 positions agree with TRBD1. CDR1 MNHEY and CDR2 SMNVEV come from the germline V gene (reference sequence). The CDR3 spans 15 residues. With V trimmed by 3 bases and J by 2 bases, 3 bases remained unmatched. CDR3 loop: CASSFGQGATYEQYF. Written as DNA, the CDR3 is TGTGCCAGCAGTTTTGGACAGGGGGCAACCTACGAGCAGTACTTC.

This sequence joins TRBV7-3 and TRBJ1-1, with 11 bases aligning to TRBD1. The germline V gene has CDR1 SGHTA and CDR2 FQGTGA. V was clipped by 4 bases and J by 7 bases; unmatched bases: 2. This CDR3 is 13 amino acids long. This chain's CDR3 is CASSWDRGDEAFF. The CDR3 DNA is TGTGCCAGCAGCTGGGACAGGGGGGATGAAGCTTTCTTT.

This clone was found once. The CDR3 here is CASSLANGPQYF. The CDR3 region has the DNA TGTGCCAGCAGCTTGGCCAACGGCCCCCAGTACTTC. The J gene is TRBJ2-5, the V gene TRBV5-4; D call uncertain. The V end was cut by 0 bases, the J end by 9 bases, with 9 bases between. CDR3 size: 12 residues. Germline values: CDR1 SGHNT, CDR2 YYREEE (reference sequence).

The chain has TRBV9 and TRBJ2-5, with 8 bases identical to TRBD1. V trimming: 4 bases; J trimming: 5 bases; junction bases outside the gene matches: 7. The CDR3 has 14 residues. Germline CDR1 and CDR2: SGDLS and YYNGEE. The CDR3 DNA reads as TGTGCCAGCAGCCAGGACAGGGCTTGGGAGACCCAGTACTTC. Protein product: CASSQDRAWETQYF.

This sequence joins TRBV4-1 and TRBJ1-1; no firm D call. The germline V gene has CDR1 MGHRA and CDR2 YSYEKL. Trimming took off 1 base at V and 0 bases at J, with 12 bases between the two ends. The CDR3 sequence is 16 residues long. CDR3 nucleotide sequence: TGCGCCAGCAGCCAAGTCTCAGGACGGATGAACACTGAAGCTTTCTTT. It encodes CASSQVSGRMNTEAFF.